Listed here are 30 T cell receptor beta chains from one sample, sequenced in a study of cytomegalovirus exposure and HLA in healthy donors. In the PCR, 60 Vbeta and 13 Jbeta primers were used. This table comes from immunoSEQ multiplex PCR, and its TCRdb copy is limited to in-frame clones, with some not included. In the table there are approximately 170,000 clones, approximately 80% of which are singletons. Sequences were obtained from PBMCs. Every receptor here comes from a woman younger than 35 in good health and CMV-seronegative.

The chain recombines TRBV5-1 with TRBJ2-5; 16 bases are shared with TRBD2. V lost 0 bases and J lost 4; bases outside the gene matches: 9. The germline gives CDR1 SGHRS, CDR2 YFSETQ. The CDR3 length is 19 residues. Here the CDR3 reads CASSLAIPGLAGGGETQYF. DNA for the CDR3: TGCGCCAGCAGCTTGGCAATACCGGGACTAGCGGGAGGGGGAGAGACCCAGTACTTC.

The chain combines TRBV5-4 with TRBJ1-2, with 9 bases matching TRBD1. The CDR3 is made up of 14 amino acids. After removal of 3 bases from V and 4 bases from J, the junction contained 4 bases not matched to a gene. Looked up from germline, CDR1 is SGHNT and CDR2 is YYREEE (reference sequence). CDR3 in DNA: TGTGCCAGCAGCTGGGACAGGGACCGCTATGGCTACACCTTC. It specifies CASSWDRDRYGYTF.

As concerns this clone: At one end, the junction sequence differs from germline, possibly due to a read error. The chain uses TRBV4-1 and TRBJ2-1, with D possibly matching TRBD2 (6 bases). Germline lookup yields CDR1 MGHRA and CDR2 YSYEKL. There are 16 residues in the CDR3. The CDR3 sequence is CASSLRGGSSYNGQFF. The CDR3 DNA reads TGCGCCAGCAGCCTGCGGGGCGGTAGCTCCTACAATGGGCAGTTCTTC.

The chain joins TRBV4-1 to TRBJ2-1, with D possibly matching TRBD2 (7 bases). The CDR3 is made up of 16 amino acids. From germline, CDR1 is MGHRA and CDR2 YSYEKL. Trimming pared 0 bases from V and 4 bases from J, leaving 13 bases between. The CDR3 sequence: CASSQDPRGGYNEQFF. DNA of the CDR3: TGCGCCAGCAGCCAAGATCCGAGGGGGGGATACAATGAGCAGTTCTTC.

This chain connects TRBV5-4 to TRBJ1-1, with 7 nucleotides matching TRBD1. The CDR3 is 16 amino acids. Germline CDR1 reads SGHNT; CDR2 reads YYREEE (reference sequence). Germline trimming cut 4 bases from V and 1 base from J; bases unmatched to any gene: 10. This chain's CDR3 is CASSVVGRTGNTEAFF. The CDR3 DNA follows: TGTGCCAGCAGCGTGGTCGGAAGGACAGGGAACACTGAAGCTTTCTTT.

This chain uses TRBV27 with TRBJ1-5, with no clear D. Germline V CDR1 and CDR2: MNHEY, SMNVEV (reference sequence). Between the trimmed V and J ends, which lost 2 bases and 1 base, there was a span of 12 bases. The CDR3 has 16 residues. The CDR3 coding sequence is TGTGCCAGCAGTTTAAGTGCGGGCGAGAGCAATCAGCCCCAGCATTTT. Protein product: CASSLSAGESNQPQHF.

V and J are TRBV5-1 and TRBJ2-3, with D possibly TRBD2 on 7 matching bases. Germline V gene data show CDR1 as SGHRS and CDR2 as YFSETQ. Trimming left V 0 bases short and J 4 bases short, with 18 bases between. The CDR3 covers 17 residues. This chain's CDR3 is CASSLGWTRGAPDTQYF. The CDR3 coding sequence is TGCGCCAGCAGCTTGGGATGGACTAGGGGGGCCCCAGATACGCAGTATTTT.

The chain links TRBV7-8 to TRBJ1-5, with D unclear. The V end was cut by 6 bases, the J end by 0 bases, with 6 bases between. The germline V gene has CDR1 SGHVS and CDR2 FQNEAQ. CDR3 length equals 13 residues. The CDR3 is CASRRNSNQPQHF. CDR3 sequence (DNA): TGTGCCAGCAGGAGGAATAGCAATCAGCCCCAGCATTTT.

The chain recombines TRBV11-2 with TRBJ2-5, with a possible D match to TRBD2 (5 bases). The CDR3 is 15 residues long. V dropped 5 bases and J dropped 0 bases, with 13 bases sitting between them. Per the germline V gene, CDR1 is SGHAT and CDR2 is FQNNGV. The CDR3 nucleotides read TGTGCCAGCAGCCCCAACCCGGGGAACCAAGAGACCCAGTACTTC. Encoded protein: CASSPNPGNQETQYF.

The rearrangement links TRBV5-5 to TRBJ1-2, with 8 bases fitting TRBD1. V was pared by 3 bases and J by 0 bases, with 13 bases of the junction left unmatched. Germline CDR1 reads SGHKS; CDR2 reads YYEKEE (reference sequence). This CDR3 has 18 residues. The CDR3 sequence: CASSSTWQETGANYGYTF. CDR3 nucleotides: TGTGCCAGCAGCTCCACTTGGCAAGAGACAGGGGCTAACTATGGCTACACCTTC.

The V and J genes are TRBV4-2 and TRBJ2-5, with TRBD2 matching 8 bases. The V segment lost 1 base and the J segment 3 bases; nucleotides outside the gene matches: 7. Germline V lookup: CDR1 LGHNA, CDR2 YNFKEQ. This CDR3 spans 16 amino acids. CDR3 DNA sequence: TGTGCCAGCAGCCAAGCATTAGCGGGGCAGAAAGAGACCCAGTACTTC. Translation: CASSQALAGQKETQYF.

The rearrangement joins TRBV27 to TRBJ2-7; 11 bases map to TRBD2. The CDR3 sequence is 17 residues long. Germline CDR1 and CDR2: MNHEY and SMNVEV (reference sequence). Germline trimming cut 3 bases from V and 1 base from J; bases unmatched to any gene: 8. The CDR3 spells CASSFCSGRAKSYEQYF. DNA for the CDR3: TGTGCCAGCAGTTTTTGTAGCGGGAGGGCCAAATCCTACGAGCAGTACTTC.

V gene TRBV27 combines with J gene TRBJ1-1; the D is unclear. V dropped 4 bases and J dropped 1 base, with 7 bases sitting between them. Germline V lookup: CDR1 MNHEY, CDR2 SMNVEV (reference sequence). The CDR3 spans 13 residues. The CDR3 loop reads CASSSSGNTEAFF. The CDR3 coding sequence is TGTGCCAGCAGTTCTTCAGGGAACACTGAAGCTTTCTTT.

V is TRBV18 and J is TRBJ1-2; TRBD1 is a possible D gene (5 bases). V lost 0 bases and J 5 bases, leaving 19 bases between the germline ends. The CDR3 is 17 residues long. The V gene's germline CDR1 is KGHSH and CDR2 LQKENI. CDR3 region: CASSPPSSGLPEYGYTF. DNA of the CDR3: TGTGCCAGCTCACCACCGAGTTCAGGGCTACCTGAATATGGCTACACCTTC.

V gene TRBV30 combines with J gene TRBJ2-4, with TRBD2 as a possible D gene (6 bases). Germline V CDR1 and CDR2: GTSNPN, SVGIG (reference sequence). The germline V and J ends were trimmed by 0 bases and 1 base, with 13 bases remaining between them. The length of the CDR3 is 16 residues. The CDR3: CAWSVGSEGAKNIQYF. Written as DNA, the CDR3 is TGTGCCTGGAGTGTGGGCTCGGAGGGGGCCAAAAACATTCAGTACTTC.

The J gene is TRBJ1-2, the V gene TRBV2; no clear D gene. V lost 7 bases and J lost 6, with 6 bases in between. Germline V CDR1 and CDR2: SNHLY, FYNNEI. CDR3 length equals 10 residues. The CDR3 reads CASIGDGYTF. The CDR3 nucleotides are TGTGCCAGCATCGGAGATGGCTACACCTTC. Full variable domain (remainder filled in from reference TRBV2 and TRBJ1-2): EPEVTQTPSHQVTQMGQEVILRCVPISNHLYFYWYRQILGQKVEFLVSFYNNEISEKSEIFDDQFSVERPDGSNFTLKIRSTKLEDSAMYFCASIGDGYTFGSGTRLTVV.

This chain uses TRBV7-2 with TRBJ2-5, with 11 positions matching TRBD2. This CDR3 is built from 15 residues. Germline CDR1 is SGHTA and CDR2 is FQGNSA. V shed 5 bases, J shed 2 bases, and the junction held 4 bases outside the gene matches. CDR3 amino acids: CASSLSGRDQETQYF. In DNA form, the CDR3 reads TGTGCCAGCAGCCTTAGCGGGAGGGATCAAGAGACCCAGTACTTC.

V gene TRBV6-1 combines with J gene TRBJ2-5; the D gene is possibly TRBD2 (6 bases). The J call is doubtful: the DNA matches TRBJ2-7 better. The germline CDR1 and CDR2 sequences are MNHNS and SASEGT. This CDR3 spans 15 amino acids. For the CDR3, the DNA is TGTGCCAGCAGTGCGCAGCCCGGAGGGTCCTACGAGCAGTACTTC. Its translation: CASSAQPGGSYEQYF.

The chain joins TRBV5-5 to TRBJ2-7, with D unresolved. V was cut by 4 bases and J by 2 bases, with 10 bases left in between. Germline assignment: CDR1 SGHKS and CDR2 YYEKEE (reference sequence). The CDR3 has 13 residues. The CDR3: CASSPAGPYEQYF. CDR3 in DNA: TGTGCCAGCAGCCCTGCAGGCCCCTACGAGCAGTACTTC.

This clone has just a few counts. J is TRBJ2-1 and V is TRBV19, with a possible D match to TRBD1 (6 bases). Germline V CDR1 and CDR2: LNHDA, SQIVND (reference sequence). V dropped 7 bases and J dropped 8 bases, with 15 bases sitting between them. The CDR3 runs 13 residues. The CDR3 coding sequence is TGTGCCAGTAATCAACAGGGTAAAGATGAGCAGTTCTTC. This encodes CASNQQGKDEQFF.

The chain couples TRBV2 to TRBJ1-1, with a weak D call TRBD1 (5 bases). The CDR3 is made up of 13 amino acids. Trimming left V 7 bases short and J 8 bases short, with 17 bases between. The germline V gene encodes CDR1 SNHLY and CDR2 FYNNEI. CDR3 residues: CASTLVGGKEAFF. The CDR3 nucleotides are TGTGCCAGCACTCTGGTGGGGGGAAAAGAAGCTTTCTTT.

The V call is TRBV27, the J call TRBJ2-5, with TRBD1 matching over 9 bases. V was clipped by 2 bases and J by 2 bases; unmatched bases: 6. This CDR3 is 16 amino acids long. Germline V gene lookup returns CDR1 MNHEY and CDR2 SMNVEV (reference sequence). This chain's CDR3 is CASSLTGTGYQETQYF. The DNA of the CDR3 is TGTGCCAGCAGTTTAACCGGGACAGGGTATCAAGAGACCCAGTACTTC.

V and J are TRBV4-2 and TRBJ2-5; TRBD1 agrees at 11 bases. V dropped 1 base and J dropped 1; count of bases not matched to a gene: 2. CDR3 length equals 16 residues. CDR1 and CDR2 from the germline V gene are LGHNA and YNFKEQ. The CDR3 DNA follows: TGTGCCAGCAGCCAAGCCGGGACAGGGGGCCAAGAGACCCAGTACTTC. This codes for CASSQAGTGGQETQYF.

The chain combines TRBV4-1 with TRBJ2-1, with D unresolved. Germline loops: CDR1 MGHRA, CDR2 YSYEKL. The CDR3 contains 17 residues. V gave up 2 bases and J gave up 0 bases, with 14 bases separating them. The CDR3 DNA sequence: TGCGCCAGCAGCCAACGCCTAATATTCGGCTCCTACAATGAGCAGTTCTTC. This codes for CASSQRLIFGSYNEQFF.

This clone was recorded a few times. The rearrangement uses TRBV10-3 and TRBJ1-1; perhaps TRBD1 as D (5 bases). CDR3 size: 13 residues. V was clipped by 6 bases and J by 6 bases, with 14 bases between them. Germline values: CDR1 ENHRY, CDR2 SYGVKD. In DNA, the CDR3 is TGTGCCATCAGGGAGGTTGACAGCCCTGAAGCTTTCTTT. This gives the protein CAIREVDSPEAFF.

This clone occurred a few times. This chain joins TRBV6-6 and TRBJ2-1; D perhaps matches TRBD2 (6 bases). The CDR3 loop spans 12 amino acids. The germline gives CDR1 MNHNY, CDR2 SVGAGI (reference sequence). V lost 6 bases, J lost 9 bases, and 12 bases lay in between. CDR3 nucleotides: TGTGCCAGCAGCTTGACCGGGGGTGAGCAGTTCTTC. Its protein product is CASSLTGGEQFF.

The chain has TRBV7-9 and TRBJ1-1; 8 nucleotides align to TRBD1. J lost 1 base, V lost 6 bases, and 7 bases had no gene match. The CDR3 runs to 15 residues. Looked up from germline, CDR1 is SEHNR and CDR2 is FQNEAQ (reference sequence). The chain's CDR3 is CASRRQGAENTEAFF. CDR3 in DNA: TGTGCCAGCAGACGCCAGGGGGCCGAGAACACTGAAGCTTTCTTT.

The chain recombines TRBV19 with TRBJ1-5, with a tentative D call TRBD1 (6 bases). The germline gives CDR1 LNHDA, CDR2 SQIVND (reference sequence). The CDR3 runs 16 residues. V lost 4 bases, J lost 1 base, and 14 bases lay in between. The CDR3 spells CASSNPTGFSNQPQHF. DNA for the CDR3: TGTGCCAGTAGTAACCCAACAGGGTTCAGCAATCAGCCCCAGCATTTT.

V is TRBV5-1 and J is TRBJ2-1, with 11 bases matching TRBD2. Germline V gene data show CDR1 as SGHRS and CDR2 as YFSETQ. The CDR3 runs to 17 residues. With V trimmed by 0 bases and J by 9 bases, 11 bases remained unmatched. CDR3 bases: TGCGCCAGCAGCTTGGCGGTTAGCGGGAGGGACGGGAGTGAGCAGTTCTTC. Its protein is CASSLAVSGRDGSEQFF.

The chain combines TRBV19 with TRBJ2-1, with TRBD2 identical over 11 bases. V lost 3 bases and J lost 4; bases outside the gene matches: 8. Germline V gene data show CDR1 as LNHDA and CDR2 as SQIVND (reference sequence). This CDR3 comprises 17 residues. CDR3 bases: TGTGCCAGTAGTATTGGGACTAGCGGAGGATTTTACAATGAGCAGTTCTTC. Its protein is CASSIGTSGGFYNEQFF.